A single sample gave rise to the 10 T cell receptor beta chains below, sequenced in a study of T cells in Graves' hyperthyroidism and ophthalmopathy. It was RNA transcripts that yielded the amplified TCR beta CDR3 regions. The HTBI primer set was used in a first-round RT-PCR of the TCR CDR3. TCRdb itself ran the multiplex PCR reads through MiXCR, one entry per CDR3 protein. The sample yields a few hundred thousand distinct CDR3 sequences, approximately 17% seen once. What was sequenced was blood. The receptors stem from a woman between 55 and 75 years old with Graves' ophthalmopathy.

In its sample, this clonotype was seen many times. The chain has TRBV7-9 and TRBJ2-5; D remains ambiguous. The CDR3 consists of 15 residues. V shed 4 bases and J shed 0 bases, with 12 bases lying between them. Germline-derived CDR1 and CDR2 are SEHNR and FQNEAQ (reference sequence). The CDR3 DNA reads as TGTGCCAGCAGCTCCGCCCGCCGGTACCAAGAGACCCAGTACTTC. This encodes CASSSARRYQETQYF.

In this sample, this clonotype turned up many times. This chain joins TRBV29-1 and TRBJ1-2, with 10 bases lining up with TRBD1. CDR3 length: 15 amino acids. Trimming removed 4 bases from V and 5 bases from J; junction bases left unmatched: 10. Germline CDR1 SQVTM, CDR2 ANQGSEA. CDR3 sequence: CSVVEGQGITYGYTF. The CDR3 DNA follows: TGCAGCGTTGTTGAGGGACAGGGGATTACGTATGGCTACACCTTC. The entire variable domain, with the rest obtained from reference TRBV29-1 and TRBJ1-2, is as follows: SAVISQKPSRDICQRGTSLTIQCQVDSQVTMMFWYRQQPGQSLTLIATANQGSEATYESGFVIDKFPISRPNLTFSTLTVSNMSPEDSSIYLCSVVEGQGITYGYTFGSGTRLTVV.

This clonotype was detected ten times or more. The rearrangement joins TRBV2 to TRBJ2-7, with 12 bases identical to TRBD2. With 4 bases clipped from V and 6 bases from J, the junction kept 1 base outside the gene matches. CDR1 is SNHLY and CDR2 is FYNNEI in the germline V gene. CDR3 length: 13 residues. The DNA for the CDR3 is TGTGCCAGCAGTGGACTAGCGGGAGTCGAGCAGTACTTC. It encodes CASSGLAGVEQYF.

The V gene is TRBV5-1, the J gene TRBJ2-2; 9 bases are shared with TRBD1. This CDR3 is built from 16 residues. Germline values: CDR1 SGHRS, CDR2 YFSETQ. V was pared by 3 bases and J by 3 bases, with 6 bases of the junction left unmatched. The CDR3 region is CASSSGTGPHTGELFF. For the CDR3, the DNA is TGCGCCAGCAGCTCGGGGACAGGGCCTCACACCGGGGAGCTGTTTTTT. Full variable domain (missing parts from reference TRBV5-1 and TRBJ2-2): KAGVTQTPRYLIKTRGQQVTLSCSPISGHRSVSWYQQTPGQGLQFLFEYFSETQRNKGNFPGRFSGRQFSNSRSEMNVSTLELGDSALYLCASSSGTGPHTGELFFGEGSRLTVL.

This clonotype came up many times. The genes are TRBV6-6 and TRBJ2-3; D uncertain. The CDR3 covers 14 residues. Between the trimmed V and J ends, which lost 2 bases and 5 bases, there was a span of 11 bases. Per germline, CDR1 MNHNY and CDR2 SVGAGI (reference sequence). CDR3 amino acids: CASSYTRAQDTQYF. In nucleotides, the CDR3 is TGTGCCAGCAGTTACACGAGAGCCCAAGATACGCAGTATTTT.

The chain uses TRBV7-6 and TRBJ2-7; a weak D match, TRBD1 (6 bases). In germline, CDR1 is SGHVS, CDR2 FNYEAQ. The V gene lost 3 bases and the J gene lost 6 bases, with 18 bases spanning the gap. The CDR3 runs to 15 residues. The CDR3 DNA is TGTGCCAGCAGCTTGTACTTTGGGACAAAGGGCGAGCAGTACTTC. It translates to CASSLYFGTKGEQYF. The full variable domain, with the rest looked up from reference TRBV7-6 and TRBJ2-7, is GAGVSQSPRYKVTKRGQDVALRCDPISGHVSLYWYRQALGQGPEFLTYFNYEAQQDKSGLPNDRFSAERPEGSISTLTIQRTEQRDSAMYRCASSLYFGTKGEQYFGPGTRLTVT.

This clonotype occurred many times. The J gene is TRBJ2-5, the V gene TRBV11-2; TRBD1 is a possible D gene (8 bases). This CDR3 is built from 15 residues. The germline CDR1 and CDR2 sequences are SGHAT and FQNNGV. Trimming cost V 3 bases and J 2 bases, with 13 bases left between them. The CDR3 DNA reads as TGTGCCAGCAGCTTTGACAGGGGAGGGCAAGAGACCCAGTACTTC. Translated, it gives CASSFDRGGQETQYF.

This clonotype was counted at least ten times. The chain combines TRBV15 with TRBJ1-1; D ambiguous. The germline gives CDR1 LNHNV, CDR2 YYDKDF (reference sequence). Trimming took 6 bases from V and 1 from J, leaving 9 bases between them. The CDR3 totals 13 residues. The DNA for the CDR3 is TGTGCCACCAGTGGGCAGGCGAACACTGAAGCTTTCTTT. Translated: CATSGQANTEAFF.

This clonotype was detected a few times. The V gene is TRBV6-2 or TRBV6-3, the J gene TRBJ2-1; 10 bases are a match to TRBD2. The germline V gene encodes CDR1 MNHEY and CDR2 SVGEGT. The CDR3 is 15 residues long. V lost 6 bases, J lost 7 bases, and 9 bases stayed unmatched. The chain's CDR3 is CASRTSGRAKNEQFF. The CDR3 nucleotides are TGTGCCAGCAGGACAAGCGGGAGGGCCAAGAATGAGCAGTTCTTC.

In its sample, this clonotype was seen many times. V usage is TRBV20-1 and J usage is TRBJ1-5, with 7 bases identical to TRBD1. The CDR3 has 13 residues. Trimming removed 5 bases from V and 4 bases from J; junction bases left unmatched: 5. Looked up from germline, CDR1 is DFQATT and CDR2 is SNEGSKA (reference sequence). The CDR3 nucleotides are TGCAGTGCTTCCGGGACAGATAATCAGCCCCAGCATTTT. Amino acid sequence: CSASGTDNQPQHF.